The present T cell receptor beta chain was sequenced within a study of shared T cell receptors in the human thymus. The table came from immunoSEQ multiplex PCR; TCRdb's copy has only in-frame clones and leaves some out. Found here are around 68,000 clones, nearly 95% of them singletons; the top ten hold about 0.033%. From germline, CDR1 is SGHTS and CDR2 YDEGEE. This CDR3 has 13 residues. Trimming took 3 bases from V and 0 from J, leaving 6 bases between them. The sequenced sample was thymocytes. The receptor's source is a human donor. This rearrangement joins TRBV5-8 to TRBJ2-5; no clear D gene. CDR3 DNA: TGTGCCAGCAGCTCGGCAGACCAAGAGACCCAGTACTTC. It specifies CASSSADQETQYF.